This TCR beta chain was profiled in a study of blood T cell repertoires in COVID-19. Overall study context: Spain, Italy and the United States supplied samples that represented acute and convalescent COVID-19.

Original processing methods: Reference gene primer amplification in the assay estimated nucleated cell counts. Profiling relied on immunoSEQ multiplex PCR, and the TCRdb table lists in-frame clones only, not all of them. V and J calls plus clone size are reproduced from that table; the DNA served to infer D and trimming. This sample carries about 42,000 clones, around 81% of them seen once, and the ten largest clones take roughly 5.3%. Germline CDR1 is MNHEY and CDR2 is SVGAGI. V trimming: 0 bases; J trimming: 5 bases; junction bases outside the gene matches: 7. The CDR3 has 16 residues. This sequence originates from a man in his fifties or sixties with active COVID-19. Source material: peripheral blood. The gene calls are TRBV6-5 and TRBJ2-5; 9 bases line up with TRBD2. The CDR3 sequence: CASSYSASGNGETQYF. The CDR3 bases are TGTGCCAGCAGTTACTCCGCTAGCGGGAACGGGGAGACCCAGTACTTC.